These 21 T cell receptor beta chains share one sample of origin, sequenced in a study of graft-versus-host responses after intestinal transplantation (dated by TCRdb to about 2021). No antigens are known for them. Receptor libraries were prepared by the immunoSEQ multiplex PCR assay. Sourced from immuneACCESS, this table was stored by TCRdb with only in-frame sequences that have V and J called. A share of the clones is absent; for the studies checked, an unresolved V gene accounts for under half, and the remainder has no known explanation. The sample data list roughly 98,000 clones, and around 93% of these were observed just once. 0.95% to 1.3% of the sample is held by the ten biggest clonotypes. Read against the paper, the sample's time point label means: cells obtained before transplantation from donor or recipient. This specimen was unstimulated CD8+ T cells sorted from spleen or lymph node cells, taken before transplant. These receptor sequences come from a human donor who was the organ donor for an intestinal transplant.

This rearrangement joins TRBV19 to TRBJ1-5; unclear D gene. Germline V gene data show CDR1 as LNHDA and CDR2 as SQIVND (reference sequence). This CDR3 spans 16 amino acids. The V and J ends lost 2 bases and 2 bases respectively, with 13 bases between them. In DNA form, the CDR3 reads TGTGCCAGTAGTATATTTTGGCCGCCTGGCAATCAGCCCCAGCATTTT. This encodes CASSIFWPPGNQPQHF.

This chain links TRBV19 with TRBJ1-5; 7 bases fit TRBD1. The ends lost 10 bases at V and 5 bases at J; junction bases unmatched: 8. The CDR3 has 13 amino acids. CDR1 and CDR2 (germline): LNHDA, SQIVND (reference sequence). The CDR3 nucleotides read TGTGCCATTCAGACAGGGCCCTATCAGCCCCAGCATTTT. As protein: CAIQTGPYQPQHF.

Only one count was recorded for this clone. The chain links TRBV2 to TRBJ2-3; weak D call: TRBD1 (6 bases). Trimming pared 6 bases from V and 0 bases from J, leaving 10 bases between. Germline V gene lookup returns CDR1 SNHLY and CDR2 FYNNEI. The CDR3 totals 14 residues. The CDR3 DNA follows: TGTGCCAGCAGGGGGGCGCCTAGCACAGATACGCAGTATTTT. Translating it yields CASRGAPSTDTQYF.

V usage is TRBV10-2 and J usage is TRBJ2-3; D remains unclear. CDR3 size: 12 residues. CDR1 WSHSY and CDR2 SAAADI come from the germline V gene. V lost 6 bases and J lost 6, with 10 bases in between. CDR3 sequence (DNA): TGCGCCAGCAGCCCCGAGTCGGATACGCAGTATTTT. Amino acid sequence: CASSPESDTQYF.

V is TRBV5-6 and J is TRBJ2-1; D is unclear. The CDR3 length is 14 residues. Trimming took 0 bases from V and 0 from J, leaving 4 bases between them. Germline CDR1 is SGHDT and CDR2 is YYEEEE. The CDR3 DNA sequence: TGTGCCAGCAGCTTGGATAGCTCCTACAATGAGCAGTTCTTC. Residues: CASSLDSSYNEQFF. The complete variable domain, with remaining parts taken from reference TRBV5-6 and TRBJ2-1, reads DAGVTQSPTHLIKTRGQQVTLRCSPKSGHDTVSWYQQALGQGPQFIFQYYEEEERQRGNFPDRFSGHQFPNYSSELNVNALLLGDSALYLCASSLDSSYNEQFFGPGTRLTVL.

The CDR3 nucleotides are TGTGCCAGCAGCCGTAGCCGGAGGCTAGCGGGCCGCGACGCACAGTACTTC. Amino acid sequence: CASSRSRRLAGRDAQYF. The V gene is TRBV11-1, the J gene TRBJ2-5; 8 bases agree with TRBD2. The germline V gene encodes CDR1 SGHAT and CDR2 FQDESV (reference sequence). The junction had 22 bases not matched to a gene; V was cut back by 5 bases and J by 11 bases. The CDR3 contains 17 residues.

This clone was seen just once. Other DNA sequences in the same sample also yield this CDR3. For the CDR3, the DNA is TGTGCCAGCAGTGAAGGGTGGGGGGGGTCACCCCTCCACTTT. It yields the protein CASSEGWGGSPLHF. This chain links TRBV6-1 with TRBJ1-6; possible D gene TRBD1, 5 bases. Germline V CDR1 and CDR2: MNHNS, SASEGT. The length of the CDR3 is 14 residues. Between the trimmed V and J ends, which lost 1 base and 10 bases, there was a span of 11 bases.

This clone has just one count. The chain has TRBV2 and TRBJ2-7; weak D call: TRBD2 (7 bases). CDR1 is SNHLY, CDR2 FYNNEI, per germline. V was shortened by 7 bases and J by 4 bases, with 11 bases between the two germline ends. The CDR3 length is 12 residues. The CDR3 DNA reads TGTGCCAGCACCGAGGGGGGGTACGAGCAGTACTTC. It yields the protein CASTEGGYEQYF.

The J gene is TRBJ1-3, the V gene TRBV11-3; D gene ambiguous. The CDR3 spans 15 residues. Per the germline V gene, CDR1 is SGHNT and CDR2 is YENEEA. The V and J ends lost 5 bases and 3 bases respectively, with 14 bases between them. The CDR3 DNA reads TGTGCCAGCAGCCGGCGGGCAGACTATGGAAACACCATATATTTT. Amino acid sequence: CASSRRADYGNTIYF.

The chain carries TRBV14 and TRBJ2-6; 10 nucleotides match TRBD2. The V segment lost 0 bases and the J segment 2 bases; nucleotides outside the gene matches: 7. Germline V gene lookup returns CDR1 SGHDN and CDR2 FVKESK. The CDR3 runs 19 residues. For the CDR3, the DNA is TGTGCCAGCAGCCAAGATTTTCCCCTAGCGGGAGCTGGGGCCAACGTCCTGACTTTC. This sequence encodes CASSQDFPLAGAGANVLTF.

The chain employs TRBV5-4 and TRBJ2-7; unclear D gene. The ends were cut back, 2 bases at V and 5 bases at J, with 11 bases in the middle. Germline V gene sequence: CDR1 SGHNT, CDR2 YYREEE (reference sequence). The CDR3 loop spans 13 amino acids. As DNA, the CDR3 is TGTGCCAGCAGCTTTTACGAGGTTAACGAGCAGTACTTC. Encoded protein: CASSFYEVNEQYF.

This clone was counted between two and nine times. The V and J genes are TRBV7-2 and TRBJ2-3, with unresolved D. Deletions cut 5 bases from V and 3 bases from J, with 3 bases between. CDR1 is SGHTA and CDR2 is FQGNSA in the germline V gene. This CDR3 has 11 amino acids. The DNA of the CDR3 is TGTGCCAGCAGCCAAACAGATACGCAGTATTTT. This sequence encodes CASSQTDTQYF.

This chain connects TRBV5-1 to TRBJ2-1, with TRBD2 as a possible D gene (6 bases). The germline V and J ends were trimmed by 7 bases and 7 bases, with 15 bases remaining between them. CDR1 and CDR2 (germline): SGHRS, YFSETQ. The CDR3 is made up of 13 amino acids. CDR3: CASRDWDVNEQFF. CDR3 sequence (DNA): TGCGCCAGCCGGGACTGGGATGTAAATGAGCAGTTCTTC.

CDR3 DNA sequence: TGTGCCAGCTTAGGTAGCGGGGGGCTGCAGTTCTTC. This sequence encodes CASLGSGGLQFF. The V call is TRBV2, the J call TRBJ2-1, with 10 positions matching TRBD2. From germline, CDR1 is SNHLY and CDR2 FYNNEI. V dropped 8 bases and J dropped 12; count of bases not matched to a gene: 7. The CDR3 is made up of 12 amino acids.

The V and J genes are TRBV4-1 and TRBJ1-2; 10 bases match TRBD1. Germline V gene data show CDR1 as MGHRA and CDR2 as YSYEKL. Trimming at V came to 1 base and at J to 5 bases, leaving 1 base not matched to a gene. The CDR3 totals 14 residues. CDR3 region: CASSQGTGGYGYTF. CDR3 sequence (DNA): TGCGCCAGCAGCCAAGGGACAGGGGGATATGGCTACACCTTC.

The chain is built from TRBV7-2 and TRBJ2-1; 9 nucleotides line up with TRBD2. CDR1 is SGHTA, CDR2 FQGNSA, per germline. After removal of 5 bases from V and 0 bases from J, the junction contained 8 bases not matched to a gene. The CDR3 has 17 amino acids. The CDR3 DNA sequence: TGTGCCAGCAGCCCCGGCGGGGGGGCATCCTCCTACAATGAGCAGTTCTTC. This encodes CASSPGGGASSYNEQFF.

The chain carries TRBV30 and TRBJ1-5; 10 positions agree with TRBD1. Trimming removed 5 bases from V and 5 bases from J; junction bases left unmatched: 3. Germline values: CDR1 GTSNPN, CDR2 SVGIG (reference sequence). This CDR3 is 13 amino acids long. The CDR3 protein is CAWSGTGDQPQHF. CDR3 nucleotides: TGTGCCTGGTCCGGGACAGGGGATCAGCCCCAGCATTTT. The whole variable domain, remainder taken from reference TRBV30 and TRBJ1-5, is SQTIHQWPATLVQPVGSPLSLECTVEGTSNPNLYWYRQAAGRGLQLLFYSVGIGQISSEVPQNLSASRPQDRQFILSSKKLLLSDSGFYLCAWSGTGDQPQHFGDGTRLSIL.

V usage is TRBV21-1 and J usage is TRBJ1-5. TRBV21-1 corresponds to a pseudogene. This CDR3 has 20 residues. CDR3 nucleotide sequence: TGTGCCAGCAGCAAAGATGGGCGGGCACCTAAGGGTTATAGCAATCAGCCCCAGCATTTT. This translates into CASSKDGRAPKGYSNQPQHF.

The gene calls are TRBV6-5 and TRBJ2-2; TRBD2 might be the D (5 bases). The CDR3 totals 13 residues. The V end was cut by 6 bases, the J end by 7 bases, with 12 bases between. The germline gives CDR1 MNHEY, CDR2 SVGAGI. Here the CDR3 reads CASSNLAVGELFF. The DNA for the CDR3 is TGTGCCAGCAGCAATCTAGCAGTCGGGGAGCTGTTTTTT.

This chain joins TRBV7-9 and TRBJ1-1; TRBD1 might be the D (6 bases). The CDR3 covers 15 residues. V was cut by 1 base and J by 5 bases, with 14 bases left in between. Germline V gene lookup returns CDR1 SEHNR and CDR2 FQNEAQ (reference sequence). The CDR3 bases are TGTGCCAGCAGCTTAGTCCCGGGACAATGGACTGAAGCTTTCTTT. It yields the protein CASSLVPGQWTEAFF.

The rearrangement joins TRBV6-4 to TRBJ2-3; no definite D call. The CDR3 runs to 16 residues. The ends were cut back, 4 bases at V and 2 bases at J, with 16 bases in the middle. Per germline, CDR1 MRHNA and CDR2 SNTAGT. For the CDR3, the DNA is TGTGCCAGCAGTGGGGCATACTCAAACATCACAGATACGCAGTATTTT. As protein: CASSGAYSNITDTQYF.